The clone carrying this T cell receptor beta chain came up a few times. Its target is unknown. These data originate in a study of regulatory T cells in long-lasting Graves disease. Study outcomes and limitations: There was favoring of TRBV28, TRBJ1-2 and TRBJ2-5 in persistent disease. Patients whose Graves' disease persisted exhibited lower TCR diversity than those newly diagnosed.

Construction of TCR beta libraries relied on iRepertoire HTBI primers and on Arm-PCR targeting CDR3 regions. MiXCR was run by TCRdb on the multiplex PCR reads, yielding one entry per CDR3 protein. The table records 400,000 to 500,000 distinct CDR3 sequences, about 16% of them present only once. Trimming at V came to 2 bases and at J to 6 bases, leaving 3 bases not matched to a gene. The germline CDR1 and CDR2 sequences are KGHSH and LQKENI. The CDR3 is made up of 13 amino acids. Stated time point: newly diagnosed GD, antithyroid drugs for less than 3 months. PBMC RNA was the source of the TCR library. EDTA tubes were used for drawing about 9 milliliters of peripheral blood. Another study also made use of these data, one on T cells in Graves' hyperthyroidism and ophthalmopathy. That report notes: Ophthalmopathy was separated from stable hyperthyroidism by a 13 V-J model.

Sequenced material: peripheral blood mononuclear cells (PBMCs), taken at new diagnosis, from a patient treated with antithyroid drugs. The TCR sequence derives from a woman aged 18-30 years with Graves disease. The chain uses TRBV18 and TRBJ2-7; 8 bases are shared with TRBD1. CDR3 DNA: TGTGCCAGCTCACCAGGACAGGGCGTCGAGCAGTACTTC. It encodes CASSPGQGVEQYF.